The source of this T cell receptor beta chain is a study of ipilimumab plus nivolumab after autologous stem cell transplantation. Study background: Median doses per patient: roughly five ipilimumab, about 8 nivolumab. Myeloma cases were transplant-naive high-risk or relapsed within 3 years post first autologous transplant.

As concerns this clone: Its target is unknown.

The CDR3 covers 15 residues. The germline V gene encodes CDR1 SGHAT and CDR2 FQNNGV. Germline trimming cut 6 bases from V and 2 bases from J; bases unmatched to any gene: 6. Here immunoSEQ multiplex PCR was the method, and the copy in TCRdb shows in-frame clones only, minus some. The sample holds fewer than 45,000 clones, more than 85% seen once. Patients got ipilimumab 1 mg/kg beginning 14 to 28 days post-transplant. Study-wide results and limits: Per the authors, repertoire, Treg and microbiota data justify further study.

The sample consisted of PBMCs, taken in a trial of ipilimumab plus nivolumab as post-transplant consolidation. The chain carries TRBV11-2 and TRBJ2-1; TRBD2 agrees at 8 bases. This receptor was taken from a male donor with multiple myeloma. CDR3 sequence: CASRRLAGTYNEQFF. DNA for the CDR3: TGTGCCAGCAGGCGTCTAGCGGGCACCTACAATGAGCAGTTCTTC.